The entry below describes one T cell receptor beta chain. With 0 bases clipped from V and 2 bases from J, the junction kept 4 bases outside the gene matches. The germline V gene has CDR1 SGHRS and CDR2 YFSETQ. CDR3 length: 15 amino acids. Original methodology: How many nucleated cells were present was estimated from reference gene primer amplification. Using immunoSEQ multiplex PCR, the repertoire was profiled, and TCRdb retains in-frame clones only, with some absent. V and J calls and clone size are as listed in that table; D and trimming were resolved from the DNA. The sample contains 140,000 to 150,000 clones, 85% of which appear only once. The entry originates in a study of blood T cell repertoires in COVID-19.

This chain connects TRBV5-1 to TRBJ2-7, with TRBD1 matching over 8 bases. The clonotype comes from a woman aged 40 to 50 with active or convalescent COVID-19. Sequencing was performed on peripheral blood. The CDR3 coding sequence is TGCGCCAGCAGCTTGGGACAGGGGCCCACCTACGAGCAGTACTTC. As protein: CASSLGQGPTYEQYF.